Listed here are 12 T cell receptor beta chains from one sample, sequenced in a study of T cell responses to AZD1222 COVID-19 vaccine. Method: immunoSEQ multiplex PCR; TCRdb's copy keeps in-frame clones and lacks some. The sample includes just under 100,000 clones, about 88% of them seen just once. Sequenced here: peripheral blood, sampled on day 0 of AZD1222 vaccination. Receptor source: an adult in good health.

This chain links TRBV14 with TRBJ2-2, with D possibly TRBD2 on 6 matching bases. The V and J ends lost 4 bases and 5 bases respectively, with 17 bases between them. Germline-derived CDR1 and CDR2 are SGHDN and FVKESK. The CDR3 is 16 residues long. This CDR3 is CASSPTTAGRTGELFF. The CDR3 DNA reads as TGTGCCAGCAGCCCAACGACGGCAGGGAGGACCGGGGAGCTGTTTTTT.

CDR3 protein: CASSQDPTGGSPLHF. CDR3 sequence (DNA): TGCGCCAGCAGCCAAGACCCAACGGGGGGTTCACCCCTCCACTTT. The genes are TRBV4-3 and TRBJ1-6; D is possibly TRBD1 (5 bases). CDR3 size: 15 residues. Trimming took off 0 bases at V and 9 bases at J, with 12 bases between the two ends. CDR1 is LGHNA, CDR2 YSLEER, per germline.

The rearrangement joins TRBV29-1 to TRBJ1-2, with D tentatively TRBD1 (5 bases). V lost 7 bases and J lost 4, with 10 bases in between. Germline-derived CDR1 and CDR2 are SQVTM and ANQGSEA. The CDR3 sequence is 11 residues long. The CDR3 loop reads CSARDAYGYTF. The CDR3 DNA reads as TGCAGCGCACGGGACGCCTATGGCTACACCTTC.

The J gene is TRBJ1-4, the V gene TRBV5-4; D is possibly TRBD1 (5 bases). Germline CDR1 SGHNT, CDR2 YYREEE (reference sequence). Trimming took 4 bases from V and 4 from J, leaving 17 bases between them. This CDR3 contains 16 residues. The CDR3 sequence: CASSAGPGLSNEKLFF. The DNA for the CDR3 is TGTGCCAGCAGCGCCGGTCCGGGACTCAGTAATGAAAAACTGTTTTTT.

The V gene is TRBV19, the J gene TRBJ1-1, with TRBD1 as a possible D gene (6 bases). The CDR3 is 12 residues long. Germline V gene sequence: CDR1 LNHDA, CDR2 SQIVND (reference sequence). Trimming cost V 7 bases and J 3 bases, with 9 bases left between them. The CDR3 region has the DNA TGTGCCAGTAAACAGGGATACACTGAAGCTTTCTTT. This sequence encodes CASKQGYTEAFF.

The chain couples TRBV3-1 (or the pseudogene TRBV3-2) to TRBJ1-1; TRBD1 is a possible D gene (5 bases). The length of the CDR3 is 17 residues. Germline CDR1 and CDR2: LGHDT and YNNKEL (reference sequence). With 1 base removed from V and 0 bases from J, the gap between germline ends came to 15 bases. The CDR3 spells CASSQGWGRNLNTEAFF. For the CDR3, the DNA is TGTGCCAGCAGCCAAGGGTGGGGACGAAACTTGAACACTGAAGCTTTCTTT.

This chain links TRBV27 with TRBJ2-7, with TRBD1 matching over 7 bases. V was pared by 3 bases and J by 5 bases, with 7 bases of the junction left unmatched. CDR1 and CDR2 (germline): MNHEY, SMNVEV (reference sequence). CDR3 length: 14 amino acids. CDR3 nucleotide sequence: TGTGCCAGCAGTTTCGATTACAGGGGTAACGAGCAGTACTTC. Translating it yields CASSFDYRGNEQYF.

The V gene is TRBV28, the J gene TRBJ1-5; 7 bases line up with TRBD1. Germline assignment: CDR1 MDHEN and CDR2 SYDVKM. There are 14 residues in the CDR3. Trimming took 5 bases from V and 4 from J; bases not matched to a gene: 5. CDR3 loop: CASSNGQVNQPQHF. As DNA, the CDR3 is TGTGCCAGCAGTAATGGACAGGTTAATCAGCCCCAGCATTTT.

The CDR3 DNA reads TGTGCCAGCAGCTCCGACAGGGATGAGTCAAATCAGCCCCAGCATTTT. This translates into CASSSDRDESNQPQHF. The rearrangement uses TRBV7-8 and TRBJ1-5, with 7 nucleotides matching TRBD1. There are 16 residues in the CDR3. Losses at the gene ends were 4 bases for V and 4 bases for J; bases not matched to a gene: 10. CDR1 is SGHVS and CDR2 is FQNEAQ in the germline V gene.

The chain joins TRBV11-3 to TRBJ2-1; D is unclear. CDR1 SGHNT and CDR2 YENEEA come from the germline V gene. Deletions cut 2 bases from V and 8 bases from J, with 4 bases between. This CDR3 has 11 amino acids. Here the CDR3 reads CASSLLDEQFF. The CDR3 bases are TGTGCCAGCAGCTTACTAGATGAGCAGTTCTTC. Using reference TRBV11-3 and TRBJ2-1 for the parts outside the CDR3, the full variable domain is EAGVVQSPRYKIIEKKQPVAFWCNPISGHNTLYWYLQNLGQGPELLIRYENEEAVDDSQLPKDRFSAERLKGVDSTLKIQPAELGDSAVYLCASSLLDEQFFGPGTRLTVL.

This clone was observed a handful of times. The genes are TRBV29-1 and TRBJ2-7, with D perhaps matching TRBD1 (6 bases). V was clipped by 5 bases and J by 4 bases, with 12 bases between them. Germline V CDR1 and CDR2: SQVTM, ANQGSEA. The CDR3 consists of 12 residues. The CDR3 region is CSVPGQSYEQYF. The CDR3 region has the DNA TGCAGCGTTCCGGGACAATCTTACGAGCAGTACTTC.

This clone was seen once. The DNA of the CDR3 is TGTGCCAGCAGCTTAGATATAGACAGGGGGCCCTTCCCGTCGGCTTTCTTT. Protein product: CASSLDIDRGPFPSAFF. V and J are TRBV7-2 and TRBJ1-1, with 10 bases fitting TRBD1. Per germline, CDR1 SGHTA and CDR2 FQGNSA. V lost 1 base, J lost 11 bases, and 16 bases stayed unmatched. The CDR3 loop spans 17 amino acids.